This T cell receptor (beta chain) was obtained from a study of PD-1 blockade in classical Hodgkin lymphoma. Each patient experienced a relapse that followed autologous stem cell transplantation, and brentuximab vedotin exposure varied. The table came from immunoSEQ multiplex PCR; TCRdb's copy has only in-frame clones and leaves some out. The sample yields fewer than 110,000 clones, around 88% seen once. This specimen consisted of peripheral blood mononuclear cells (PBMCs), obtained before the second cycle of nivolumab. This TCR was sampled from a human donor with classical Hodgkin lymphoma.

Written as DNA, the CDR3 is TGTGCCAGTAGTATAATCCCAAACTATGAGCAGTTCTTC. As protein: CASSIIPNYEQFF. V is TRBV19 and J is TRBJ2-1; D is uncertain. V lost 2 bases and J 8 bases, leaving 10 bases between the germline ends. Germline V gene sequence: CDR1 LNHDA, CDR2 SQIVND (reference sequence). The CDR3 length is 13 residues.